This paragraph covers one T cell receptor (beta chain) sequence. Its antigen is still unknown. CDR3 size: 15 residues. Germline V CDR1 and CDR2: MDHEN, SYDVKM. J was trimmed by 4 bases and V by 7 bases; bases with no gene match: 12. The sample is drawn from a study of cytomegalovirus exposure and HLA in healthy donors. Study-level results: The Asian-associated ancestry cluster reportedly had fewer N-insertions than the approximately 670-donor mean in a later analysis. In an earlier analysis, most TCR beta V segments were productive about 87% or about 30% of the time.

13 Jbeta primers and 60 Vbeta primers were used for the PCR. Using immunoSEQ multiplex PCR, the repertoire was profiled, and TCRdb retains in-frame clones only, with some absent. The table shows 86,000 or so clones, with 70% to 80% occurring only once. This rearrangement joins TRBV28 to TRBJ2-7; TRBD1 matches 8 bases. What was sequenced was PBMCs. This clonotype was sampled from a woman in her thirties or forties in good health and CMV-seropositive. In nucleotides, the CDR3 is TGTGCCAGCACCACCGGGACAGGTACTAAATACGAGCAGTACTTC. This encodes CASTTGTGTKYEQYF.